This T cell receptor beta chain is drawn from a study of cytomegalovirus exposure and HLA in healthy donors. This table comes from immunoSEQ multiplex PCR, and its TCRdb copy is limited to in-frame clones, with some not included. The table shows under 200,000 clones, with 80% to 85% occurring only once. Notes on this clone: Its antigen is unknown.

Study-wide results and limits: The dataset shows that most TCR sequences were rare, while some public TCRs occurred in many donors. Researchers counted around 170 TCR beta chains as cytomegalovirus-associated.

Sequencing input: PBMCs. This TCR was sampled from a woman in her thirties in good health and CMV-seronegative.

CDR3 region: CASSGGDRGLDQPQHF. For the CDR3, the DNA is TGTGCCAGCAGCGGCGGGGACAGGGGGTTGGATCAGCCCCAGCATTTT. The V call is TRBV5-6, the J call TRBJ1-5; 11 nucleotides match TRBD1. The CDR3 consists of 16 residues. Losses at the gene ends were 4 bases for V and 5 bases for J; bases not matched to a gene: 8. The germline gives CDR1 SGHDT, CDR2 YYEEEE.